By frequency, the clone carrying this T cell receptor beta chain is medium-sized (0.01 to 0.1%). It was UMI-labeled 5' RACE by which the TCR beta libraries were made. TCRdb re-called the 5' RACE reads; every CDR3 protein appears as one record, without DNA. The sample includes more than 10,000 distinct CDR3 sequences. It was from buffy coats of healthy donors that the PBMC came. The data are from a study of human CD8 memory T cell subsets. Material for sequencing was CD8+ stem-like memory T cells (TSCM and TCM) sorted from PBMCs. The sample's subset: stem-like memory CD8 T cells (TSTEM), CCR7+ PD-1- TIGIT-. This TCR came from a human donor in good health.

This CDR3 is CAWSVSQDTEAFF. The V and J genes are TRBV30 and TRBJ1-1. Germline lookup yields CDR1 GTSNPN and CDR2 SVGIG (reference sequence). This CDR3 comprises 13 residues.